This T cell receptor (beta chain) was recorded in a study of shared T cell receptors in the human thymus. V gave up 4 bases and J gave up 0 bases, with 9 bases separating them. Germline CDR1 and CDR2: GTSNPN and SVGIG (reference sequence). The CDR3 loop spans 14 amino acids. TCRdb keeps only in-frame clones here, not all; method: immunoSEQ multiplex PCR. The data hold roughly 500,000 clones, with around 78% observed a single time. Another study also made use of these data, one on human thymus T cells. That work states: Corrective surgery for congenital heart defects was being performed on the healthy Finnish infants who served as donors. Resected material from corrective heart surgery provided the thymus tissue analysed. Apparent bias marked the V and J gene usage of thymic and blood repertoires. A high degree of thymic repertoire overlap among unrelated individuals was reported in related research.

The chain couples TRBV30 to TRBJ2-2; a possible D gene is TRBD2 (5 bases). The sequencing sample was made of thymocytes. The sequence was obtained from a boy in the first two years of life with a congenital heart defect. In DNA, the CDR3 is TGTGCCTGGACGGGGAACACGAACACCGGGGAGCTGTTTTTT. Its protein product is CAWTGNTNTGELFF.